This is a list of T cell receptor beta chains from one sample in a study of blood T cell repertoires in COVID-19. Some clones are missing from TCRdb's copy, which holds only in-frame ones; the method was immunoSEQ multiplex PCR. The sample carries about 260,000 clones, 80% to 90% recorded once. Material for sequencing was peripheral blood. These receptors all come from a man aged 30 to 45 with active or convalescent COVID-19. Both conserved end residues are part of each CDR3. Rows give clone size only sometimes, using once, few, many, or a class for an expanded clone.

.	TRBV6-1	CASSEGPTPPGDTQYF
.	TRBV3-1/TRBV3-2	CASSQYSYEQYF
.	TRBV7-2	CASSGVAGTEAFF
.	TRBV2	CASRREGRTGELFF
.	TRBV30	CAWEQGDNSPLHF
.	TRBV5-8	CASSLTGDSYEQYF
.	TRBV7-9	CASRPGTSGVVDTQYF
.	TRBV7-2	CASSLALGQPQHF
few	TRBV19	CASSPTGSGNTIYF
.	TRBV19	CASSIRETQYF
.	TRBV7-9	CASSILQDQQYF
.	TRBV18	CASSLTNSPLHF
.	TRBV20-1	CSASLLAGEKETQYF
.	TRBV6-5	CASSYRVQDTGELFF
.	TRBV19	CASRTGDYNSPLHF
.	TRBV7-2	CASSFRTSSYNEQFF
.	TRBV5-6	CASSLGLMLETQYF